The present entry profiles one T cell receptor beta chain with its context. The antigen remains unidentified. Investigators merged groups given second doses at roughly 4 or roughly 12 weeks. The data stem from a study of T cell responses to AZD1222 COVID-19 vaccine. Study conclusions and caveats: In a largely white British group with more females than males, clonal diversity was possibly underestimated.

Sequencing was performed with immunoSEQ multiplex PCR; in TCRdb, only in-frame clones are kept and a portion is missing. This sample has more than 90,000 clones; 88% occur once, and the top ten carry less than 4%. The receptor's source is an adult who received the AZD1222 COVID-19 vaccine. Sequenced here: peripheral blood, sampled 28 days after the second AZD1222 dose.

The CDR3 sequence: CASSLGTAGSPLHF. In nucleotides, the CDR3 is TGTGCCAGCAGCTTGGGGACAGCGGGTTCACCCCTCCACTTT. This chain joins TRBV7-3 and TRBJ1-6, with 7 positions matching TRBD1. The V and J ends lost 3 bases and 9 bases, in that order; junction bases with no gene match: 5. CDR1 and CDR2 (germline): SGHTA, FQGTGA. CDR3 size: 14 residues.